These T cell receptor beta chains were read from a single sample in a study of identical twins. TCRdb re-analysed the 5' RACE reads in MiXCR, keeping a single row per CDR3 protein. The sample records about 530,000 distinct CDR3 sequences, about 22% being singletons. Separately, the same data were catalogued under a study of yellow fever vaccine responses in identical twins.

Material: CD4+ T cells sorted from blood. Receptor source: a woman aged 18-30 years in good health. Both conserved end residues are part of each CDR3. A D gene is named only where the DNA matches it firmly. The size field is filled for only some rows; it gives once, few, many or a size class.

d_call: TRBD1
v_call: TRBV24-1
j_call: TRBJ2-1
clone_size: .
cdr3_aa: CATSENRGNFDEQFF
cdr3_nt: TGTGCCACCAGTGAGAACAGGGGGAATTTTGATGAGCAGTTCTTC

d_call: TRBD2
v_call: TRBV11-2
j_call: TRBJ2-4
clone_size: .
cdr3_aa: CASSLESARGAKNIQYF
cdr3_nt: TGTGCCAGCAGCTTAGAGTCGGCGCGGGGGGCCAAAAACATTCAGTACTTC

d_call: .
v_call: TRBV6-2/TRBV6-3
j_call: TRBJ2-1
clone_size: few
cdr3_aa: CASSYGASRNEQFF
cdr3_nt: TGTGCCAGCAGTTACGGGGCTAGTCGCAATGAGCAGTTCTTC

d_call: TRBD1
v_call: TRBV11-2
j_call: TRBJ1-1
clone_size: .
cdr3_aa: CASRQGSGIEAFF
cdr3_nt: TGTGCCAGCAGACAGGGGTCCGGAATCGAAGCTTTCTTT

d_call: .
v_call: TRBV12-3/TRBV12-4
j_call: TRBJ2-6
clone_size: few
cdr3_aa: CASSLAYSGANVLTF
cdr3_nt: TGTGCCAGCAGTTTGGCTTACTCTGGGGCCAACGTCCTGACTTTC

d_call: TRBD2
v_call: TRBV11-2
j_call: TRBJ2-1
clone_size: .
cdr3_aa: CASSITSGAYNEQFF
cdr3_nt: TGTGCCAGCAGCATCACTAGCGGGGCCTACAATGAGCAGTTCTTC

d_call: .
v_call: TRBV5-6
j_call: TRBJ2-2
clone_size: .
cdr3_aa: CASSRTDDTGELFF
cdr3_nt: TGTGCCAGCAGCCGGACAGATGACACCGGGGAGCTGTTTTTT

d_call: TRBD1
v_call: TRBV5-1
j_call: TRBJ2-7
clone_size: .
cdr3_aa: CASSGTGVYEQYF
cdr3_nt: TGCGCCAGCAGCGGGACAGGGGTCTACGAGCAGTACTTC

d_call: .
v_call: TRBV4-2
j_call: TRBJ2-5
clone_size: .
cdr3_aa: CASSQGPGEETQYF
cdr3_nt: TGTGCCAGCAGCCAAGGCCCGGGGGAAGAGACCCAGTACTTC

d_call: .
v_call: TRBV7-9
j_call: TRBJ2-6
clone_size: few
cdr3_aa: CASSSPTGGARANVLTF
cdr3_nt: TGTGCCAGCAGCTCACCAACCGGGGGCGCCAGGGCCAACGTCCTGACTTTC